This T cell receptor (beta chain) originates from a study of neoadjuvant anti-PD-1 for oral cavity cancer. Across the study: Around day 43, patients without progression received a fourth nivolumab dose before surgery.

The V gene lost 1 base and the J gene lost 1 base, with 10 bases spanning the gap. The germline CDR1 and CDR2 sequences are MGHDK and SYGVNS. The CDR3 spans 16 residues. Sequenced by immunoSEQ multiplex PCR; TCRdb stores in-frame clones only, minus some. This sample carries approximately 67,000 clones, around 88% of them seen once, and the ten largest clones take around 3.7%. These newly diagnosed stage II-IVA oral cavity squamous cell carcinoma patients had no prior systemic or radiation treatment. Blood cells were analyzed directly, without culture or expansion. The chain couples TRBV25-1 to TRBJ2-2; D remains unclear. This sequence originates from a person aged 35 to 85 with oral cavity squamous cell carcinoma. This sample comprised PBMCs, obtained before nivolumab (anti-PD-1) treatment. The CDR3 DNA is TGTGCCAGCAGTGAATTAACGGGTATGAACACCGGGGAGCTGTTTTTT. Amino acid sequence: CASSELTGMNTGELFF.